The 5 T cell receptor beta chains given below trace back to one sample, sequenced in a study of cytomegalovirus exposure and HLA in healthy donors. PCR amplification relied on 60 Vbeta primers (plus 13 Jbeta primers). Here immunoSEQ multiplex PCR was the method, and the copy in TCRdb shows in-frame clones only, minus some. The sample contains roughly 100,000 clones, approximately 74% of which appear only once. Sequenced material: PBMCs. The source is a woman aged 40 to 50 in good health and CMV-seronegative.

The chain employs TRBV6-5 and TRBJ2-2, with D perhaps matching TRBD1 (6 bases). Trimming pared 0 bases from V and 10 bases from J, leaving 18 bases between. The CDR3 loop spans 16 amino acids. Germline CDR1 reads MNHEY; CDR2 reads SVGAGI. The CDR3 spells CASSYSVQGSRVELFF. CDR3 DNA: TGTGCCAGCAGTTACTCAGTCCAGGGGTCACGTGTGGAGCTGTTTTTT.

The genes are TRBV6-5 and TRBJ2-1; 7 positions match TRBD2. J was trimmed by 8 bases and V by 0 bases; bases with no gene match: 4. The CDR3 spans 14 residues. Germline CDR1 and CDR2: MNHEY and SVGAGI. The CDR3 DNA follows: TGTGCCAGCAGTTACTCTACGGGAGGCTATGAGCAGTTCTTC. Amino acid sequence: CASSYSTGGYEQFF.

The CDR3 DNA sequence: TGCGCCAGCAGACCGGGACAGGGGGAGGCACCCCTCCACTTT. Translation gives CASRPGQGEAPLHF. The chain combines TRBV5-1 with TRBJ1-6, with 11 bases that match TRBD1. With V trimmed by 5 bases and J by 11 bases, 6 bases remained unmatched. Germline V gene sequence: CDR1 SGHRS, CDR2 YFSETQ. The CDR3 contains 14 residues.

The genes are TRBV28 and TRBJ1-1; D perhaps matches TRBD1 (6 bases). Germline lookup yields CDR1 MDHEN and CDR2 SYDVKM. This CDR3 region has 12 residues. Trimming removed 6 bases from V and 5 bases from J, with 10 bases in between. The chain's CDR3 is CASSHDRTEAFF. The CDR3 DNA follows: TGTGCCAGCAGCCATGACAGGACTGAAGCTTTCTTT. Using reference TRBV28 and TRBJ1-1 for the parts outside the CDR3, the full variable domain is DVKVTQSSRYLVKRTGEKVFLECVQDMDHENMFWYRQDPGLGLRLIYFSYDVKMKEKGDIPEGYSVSREKKERFSLILESASTNQTSMYLCASSHDRTEAFFGQGTRLTVV.

The chain carries TRBV10-3 and TRBJ1-4, with TRBD1 matching 12 bases. V shed 5 bases, J shed 2 bases, and the junction held 6 bases outside the gene matches. The CDR3 is 17 amino acids. Germline V lookup: CDR1 ENHRY, CDR2 SYGVKD. CDR3 sequence (DNA): TGTGCCATCAGTTCCGGGACAGGGGGCTCTACTAATGAAAAACTGTTTTTT. Protein sequence: CAISSGTGGSTNEKLFF.